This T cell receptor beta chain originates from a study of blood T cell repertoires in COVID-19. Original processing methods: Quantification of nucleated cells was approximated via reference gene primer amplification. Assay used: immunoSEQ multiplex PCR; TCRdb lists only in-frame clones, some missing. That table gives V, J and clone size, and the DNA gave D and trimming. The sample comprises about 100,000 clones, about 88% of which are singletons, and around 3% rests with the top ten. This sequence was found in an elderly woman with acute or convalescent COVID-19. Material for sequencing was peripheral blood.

In nucleotides, the CDR3 is TGCGCCAGCAGCCTGGAGGGACAGGGCGCAACTAATGAAAAACTGTTTTTT. Residues: CASSLEGQGATNEKLFF. The rearrangement uses TRBV5-1 and TRBJ1-4; 9 bases match TRBD1. This CDR3 is built from 17 residues. The junction had 7 bases not matched to a gene; V was cut back by 4 bases and J by 0 bases. Germline CDR1 is SGHRS and CDR2 is YFSETQ.